The 15 T cell receptor beta chains presented below share a single source sample, sequenced in a study of T cell responses to AZD1222 COVID-19 vaccine. Only in-frame clones appear in the TCRdb table, and some are missing; sequencing was by immunoSEQ multiplex PCR. In the table there are under 200,000 clones, approximately 91% of which are singletons. Sequenced here: peripheral blood, sampled on day 0 of AZD1222 vaccination. These receptors were taken from an adult in good health.

The genes are TRBV18 and TRBJ2-2; D is possibly TRBD2 (5 bases). V lost 3 bases and J lost 0, with 11 bases in between. CDR3 length: 16 amino acids. Germline CDR1 is KGHSH and CDR2 is LQKENI. The CDR3 here is CASSPPGVPNTGELFF. The CDR3 region has the DNA TGTGCCAGCTCACCGCCCGGGGTCCCGAACACCGGGGAGCTGTTTTTT.

The genes are TRBV7-2 and TRBJ1-4; D is undetermined. The CDR3 is 16 residues long. The V end was cut by 2 bases, the J end by 0 bases, with 10 bases between. Germline values: CDR1 SGHTA, CDR2 FQGNSA. In DNA form, the CDR3 reads TGTGCCAGCAGCTTAAGGCCGGCATCAACTAATGAAAAACTGTTTTTT. This codes for CASSLRPASTNEKLFF.

This sequence joins TRBV5-1 and TRBJ2-1; 9 bases are shared with TRBD2. The trim removed 0 bases at V and 8 bases at J, leaving 6 bases unmatched. CDR1 and CDR2 (germline): SGHRS, YFSETQ. The CDR3 is 15 residues long. The CDR3 DNA reads TGCGCCAGCAGCTTGGTAGCGGGGGATCTTTATGAGCAGTTCTTC. Residues: CASSLVAGDLYEQFF. Looking up the rest from reference TRBV5-1 and TRBJ2-1 gives the full variable domain: KAGVTQTPRYLIKTRGQQVTLSCSPISGHRSVSWYQQTPGQGLQFLFEYFSETQRNKGNFPGRFSGRQFSNSRSEMNVSTLELGDSALYLCASSLVAGDLYEQFFGPGTRLTVL.

V usage is TRBV10-3 and J usage is TRBJ2-5, with D possibly TRBD2 on 5 matching bases. The CDR3 is 11 residues long. Looked up from germline, CDR1 is ENHRY and CDR2 is SYGVKD. Trimming removed 4 bases at V and 5 bases at J, with 5 bases between. The CDR3 DNA follows: TGTGCCATCAGTGGCGGGGAGACCCAGTACTTC. Residues: CAISGGETQYF.

This chain links TRBV4-1 with TRBJ1-6; no clear D gene. This CDR3 comprises 13 residues. CDR1 is MGHRA and CDR2 is YSYEKL in the germline V gene. Trimming pared 1 base from V and 13 bases from J, leaving 11 bases between. CDR3 sequence: CASSQASGGPLHF. The CDR3 nucleotides read TGCGCCAGCAGCCAAGCTTCGGGAGGGCCCCTCCACTTT.

There are a few counts of this clone. The chain links TRBV5-5 to TRBJ2-7; 8 positions agree with TRBD1. CDR3 length: 13 residues. V lost 2 bases, J lost 6 bases, and 4 bases stayed unmatched. Germline values: CDR1 SGHKS, CDR2 YYEKEE (reference sequence). CDR3 sequence: CASSFSGGGEQYF. The CDR3 DNA reads TGTGCCAGCAGCTTTTCAGGGGGCGGCGAGCAGTACTTC.

J is TRBJ1-1 and V is TRBV9; 8 bases are shared with TRBD1. CDR1 and CDR2 from the germline V gene are SGDLS and YYNGEE. J was trimmed by 4 bases and V by 0 bases; bases with no gene match: 5. This CDR3 region has 15 residues. The CDR3 region is CASSVVKQGVTEAFF. Here the CDR3 DNA reads TGTGCCAGCAGCGTAGTTAAACAGGGGGTCACTGAAGCTTTCTTT. The full variable domain, its missing parts supplied by reference TRBV9 and TRBJ1-1, is DSGVTQTPKHLITATGQRVTLRCSPRSGDLSVYWYQQSLDQGLQFLIQYYNGEERAKGNILERFSAQQFPDLHSELNLSSLELGDSALYFCASSVVKQGVTEAFFGQGTRLTVV.

This rearrangement joins TRBV11-3 to TRBJ2-1; D remains unclear. The CDR3 sequence is 14 residues long. From germline, CDR1 is SGHNT and CDR2 YENEEA. V was shortened by 4 bases and J by 6 bases, with 13 bases between the two germline ends. CDR3 residues: CASSSNRVRNEQFF. In DNA, the CDR3 is TGTGCCAGCAGCTCCAACCGGGTTCGCAATGAGCAGTTCTTC.

The rearrangement joins TRBV19 to TRBJ2-7; possible D gene TRBD1, 6 bases. The CDR3 is made up of 15 amino acids. Germline V lookup: CDR1 LNHDA, CDR2 SQIVND (reference sequence). The V end was cut by 5 bases, the J end by 5 bases, with 19 bases between. CDR3 residues: CASSLTGAKGDEQYF. CDR3 DNA sequence: TGTGCCAGTAGTTTGACAGGAGCGAAGGGGGACGAGCAGTACTTC.

V usage is TRBV2 and J usage is TRBJ2-7; D remains ambiguous. With 5 bases removed from V and 5 bases from J, the gap between germline ends came to 10 bases. CDR1 is SNHLY, CDR2 FYNNEI, per germline. This CDR3 region has 12 residues. In DNA form, the CDR3 reads TGTGCCAGCAGTTCCGGGCAGAACGAGCAGTACTTC. Residues: CASSSGQNEQYF.

The chain uses TRBV6-5 and TRBJ2-5, with 8 bases aligning to TRBD2. The CDR3 loop spans 14 amino acids. With 6 bases clipped from V and 3 bases from J, the junction kept 6 bases outside the gene matches. Germline loops: CDR1 MNHEY, CDR2 SVGAGI. This CDR3 reads CASSSGRGKETQYF. The DNA of the CDR3 is TGTGCCAGCAGCAGCGGGAGAGGAAAAGAGACCCAGTACTTC.

The chain links TRBV7-9 to TRBJ2-1; 12 positions agree with TRBD2. The length of the CDR3 is 15 residues. CDR1 is SEHNR and CDR2 is FQNEAQ in the germline V gene (reference sequence). The V and J ends lost 5 bases and 4 bases, in that order; junction bases with no gene match: 3. The CDR3: CASSLGTSGYNEQFF. The CDR3 DNA reads as TGTGCCAGCAGCCTAGGGACTAGCGGGTACAATGAGCAGTTCTTC.

In the case of this clone: Other DNA sequences of this sample code for an identical CDR3. The V call is TRBV7-8, the J call TRBJ2-1, with no clear D. CDR1 is SGHVS and CDR2 is FQNEAQ in the germline V gene. Trimming took 2 bases from V and 3 from J, leaving 11 bases between them. CDR3 length: 15 amino acids. CDR3 amino acids: CASSLPRALYNEQFF. CDR3 bases: TGTGCCAGCAGCTTACCCCGGGCCCTCTACAATGAGCAGTTCTTC.

This chain connects TRBV7-3 to TRBJ1-5, with a weak D call TRBD1 (6 bases). The germline CDR1 and CDR2 sequences are SGHTA and FQGTGA. The CDR3 runs to 15 residues. The V end was cut by 4 bases, the J end by 2 bases, with 12 bases between. CDR3 sequence: CASSSGAGGNQPQHF. The CDR3 DNA follows: TGTGCCAGCAGCTCCGGAGCAGGGGGCAATCAGCCCCAGCATTTT.

This sequence joins TRBV4-3 and TRBJ2-7; perhaps TRBD1 as D (6 bases). The V gene's germline CDR1 is LGHNA and CDR2 YSLEER. This CDR3 comprises 12 residues. Trimming took off 0 bases at V and 7 bases at J, with 7 bases between the two ends. CDR3 DNA sequence: TGCGCCAGCAGCCAAGATCAGGGGGAGCAGTACTTC. Translating it yields CASSQDQGEQYF.